Listed below are T cell receptor beta chains from one sample, sequenced in a study of T-cell memory formation after mild COVID-19. TCRdb called the 5' RACE reads again in MiXCR, with one record for every CDR3 protein. Among some 250,000 distinct CDR3 sequences listed, 8.5% to 9.5% were seen once. Sequenced input: PBMCs or a T cell subset sorted from them (not recorded which). The receptors were gathered from a man aged 18 to 30 who had mild COVID-19 (a few samples of this study predate the infection). Cell type and time point are not known. The CDR3 runs from the conserved cysteine through the conserved F or W. A D gene is named only where the DNA matches it firmly. A clone size is listed for some rows: how often the clone was seen (once, few, many), or a class if it is expanded.

v_gene,abundance,j_gene,d_gene,CDR3nt,CDR3aa
TRBV11-1,few,TRBJ2-7,NA,TGTGCCAGCAGCGTAACGTATGATGGCTACGAGCAGTACTTC,CASSVTYDGYEQYF
TRBV5-1,few,TRBJ1-1,NA,TGCGCCAGCAGCTTATTAGGTAACAGGGTCACTGAAGCTTTCTTT,CASSLLGNRVTEAFF
TRBV6-2/TRBV6-3,few,TRBJ2-7,TRBD2,TGTGCCAGCAGTTACTCTCTCCGGCTAGCGGGTATCTACGAGCAGTACTTC,CASSYSLRLAGIYEQYF
TRBV30,NA,TRBJ1-1,NA,TGTGCCTGGAGTCTCCCCCGCGGGGTGGCTTTCTTT,CAWSLPRGVAFF
TRBV7-9,NA,TRBJ1-2,NA,TGTGCCAGCATTTCAACGGGGGGCGATTGGGGCTACACCTTC,CASISTGGDWGYTF
TRBV4-1,few,TRBJ2-5,NA,TGCGCCAGCAGCCAAGATTCCTACCAAGAGACCCAGTACTTC,CASSQDSYQETQYF
TRBV12-3/TRBV12-4,many,TRBJ2-7,TRBD1,TGTGCCAGCAGTTTCGGAGCAGGGGGCTACGAGCAGTACTTC,CASSFGAGGYEQYF
TRBV7-2,few,TRBJ1-1,NA,TGTGCCAGCAGCTTAGATGGGCTCGGCCCTGAAGCTTTCTTT,CASSLDGLGPEAFF
TRBV7-8,many,TRBJ2-7,NA,TGTGCCAGCAGCTTAGGGGGAGGACCGGGGTCCTACGAGCAGTACTTC,CASSLGGGPGSYEQYF
TRBV21-1,NA,TRBJ2-5,NA,TGTGCCAGCAGCAAAAAGCAGGGACAGAAATTACTAGAGACCCAGTACTTC,CASSKKQGQKLLETQYF
TRBV7-3,many,TRBJ2-7,NA,TGTGCCAGCAGCCAGGGTAGCGAGCAGTACTTC,CASSQGSEQYF
TRBV10-2,NA,TRBJ2-3,NA,TGCGCCAGCAGTGAGTCGTGGCCAGATACGCAGTATTTT,CASSESWPDTQYF
TRBV5-1,NA,TRBJ1-1,TRBD1,TGCGCCAGCAGCTTGGACCGGACAGGGGGAACTGAAGCTTTCTTT,CASSLDRTGGTEAFF
TRBV12-3/TRBV12-4,many,TRBJ2-5,TRBD2,TGTGCCAGCTCCCCTAGCGGGGGGGAGGAAGAGACCCAGTACTTC,CASSPSGGEEETQYF
TRBV25-1,NA,TRBJ2-3,TRBD2,TGTGCCAGCAGTGAAAGCGGGGATGGCACAGATACGCAGTATTTT,CASSESGDGTDTQYF
TRBV2,NA,TRBJ1-1,NA,TGTGCCACTCGAAGGCCGATATACACTGAAGCTTTCTTT,CATRRPIYTEAFF
TRBV4-1,few,TRBJ2-7,TRBD1,TGCGCCAGCAGCCGGGGGCGGGGACAGGGGGCCGACGAGCAGTACTTC,CASSRGRGQGADEQYF
TRBV6-2/TRBV6-3,few,TRBJ1-5,TRBD1,TGTGCCAGCAGTTACGGACAGGGAACTCAGCCCCAGCATTTT,CASSYGQGTQPQHF
TRBV3-1,few,TRBJ2-5,TRBD2,TGTGCCAGCAGCCAAGCTGCCGGGGGGGGGGAGACCCAGTACTTC,CASSQAAGGGETQYF
TRBV6-2/TRBV6-3,few,TRBJ1-5,NA,TGTGCCAGCAGAAACAGGGCCTATAGCAATCAGCCCCAGCATTTT,CASRNRAYSNQPQHF
TRBV24-1,many,TRBJ2-1,NA,TGTGCCACCAGTCCCTTTGGCTCCTACAATGAGCAGTTCTTC,CATSPFGSYNEQFF
TRBV5-8,few,TRBJ2-7,NA,TGTGCCAGCAGCCACCGGGATCAGGGGTACGAGCAGTACTTC,CASSHRDQGYEQYF
TRBV9,NA,TRBJ2-7,NA,TGTGCCAGCAGCGCGGACGTCAGCCGGGCCTACGAGCAGTACTTC,CASSADVSRAYEQYF
TRBV4-1,NA,TRBJ1-2,NA,TGCGCCAGCAGCCAGGCTGGGACATTCTATGGCTACACCTTC,CASSQAGTFYGYTF
TRBV7-3,NA,TRBJ2-5,NA,TGTGCCAGCAGCTTAATGACTAGAGGGGGGGAGACCCAGTACTTC,CASSLMTRGGETQYF
TRBV19,NA,TRBJ1-1,NA,TGTGCCAGTAGTGCAACTCATAGCGACCCTGAAGCTTTCTTT,CASSATHSDPEAFF
TRBV5-1,many,TRBJ2-1,NA,TGCGCCAGCAGCTGGAACGGGGGGCCCTACAATGAGCAGTTCTTC,CASSWNGGPYNEQFF
TRBV29-1,NA,TRBJ1-5,TRBD1,TGCAGCCCTGACGCCCGACAGGGGGCGAGTCAGCCCCAGCATTTT,CSPDARQGASQPQHF
TRBV20-1,NA,TRBJ1-1,NA,TGCAGTGCTAGAGAGGGGTCCTCCGAAGCTTTCTTT,CSAREGSSEAFF
TRBV18,few,TRBJ1-5,NA,TGTGCCAGCTCACCAGGCCGACATCAGCCCCAGCATTTT,CASSPGRHQPQHF
TRBV4-1,few,TRBJ1-5,NA,TGCGCCAGCAGCCGCTACGTGGATCAGCCCCAGCATTTT,CASSRYVDQPQHF
TRBV20-1,few,TRBJ2-5,TRBD1,TGCAGTGCGCCTTCTACAGGGGACGGACGGCTGGCCCAGTACTTC,CSAPSTGDGRLAQYF
TRBV20-1,few,TRBJ1-5,NA,TGCAGTGCTGTGGGTCCTAGTAATCAGCCCCAGCATTTT,CSAVGPSNQPQHF
TRBV9,few,TRBJ2-1,NA,TGTGCCAGCAGCGTAGAGTGGATAGCTTCCAATGAGCAGTTCTTC,CASSVEWIASNEQFF
TRBV7-2,few,TRBJ2-5,TRBD2,TGTGCCGAGACGGGAGGAGAGACCCAGTACTTC,CAETGGETQYF
TRBV20-1,NA,TRBJ2-7,NA,TGCAGTGCCATAGGCCCGGGGGTTGCCTACGAGCAGTACTTC,CSAIGPGVAYEQYF
TRBV10-3,few,TRBJ2-2,TRBD1,TGTGCCATCACGAGACAGGGGCCGGCCGGGGAGCTGTTTTTT,CAITRQGPAGELFF
TRBV28,few,TRBJ1-1,NA,TGTGCCAGCAGTTCGACAGCTTATGAAGCTTTCTTT,CASSSTAYEAFF
TRBV10-3,NA,TRBJ1-5,NA,TGTGCCATCAGAACGGACGGTAGCAATCAGCCCCAGCATTTT,CAIRTDGSNQPQHF
TRBV5-1,many,TRBJ2-3,NA,TGCGCCAGCAGCTTGGCCGGCCCTAGCACAGATACGCAGTATTTT,CASSLAGPSTDTQYF
TRBV20-1,NA,TRBJ1-5,NA,TGCAGTGCTAGGCAGGGGACCCAGCCCCAGCATTTT,CSARQGTQPQHF
TRBV6-4,few,TRBJ2-5,TRBD2,TGTGCCAGCAGCGAAACCCCTAGCGGTCGCGGAGCCCAGTACTTC,CASSETPSGRGAQYF
TRBV4-2,few,TRBJ2-5,TRBD2,TGTGCCAGCAGCCCGAGAGCGGGGGGGCATCGAGAGACCCAGTACTTC,CASSPRAGGHRETQYF
TRBV5-1,NA,TRBJ2-2,NA,TGCGCCAGCAGCGGGGGACTCCAAAACACCGGGGAGCTGTTTTTT,CASSGGLQNTGELFF
TRBV7-2,NA,TRBJ2-7,NA,TGTGCCAGCAGCTTAATCGCTCAGGGATCGAACGAGCAGTACTTC,CASSLIAQGSNEQYF
TRBV11-2,few,TRBJ2-1,TRBD1,TGTGCCAGCAGCGATATATGGGGACAGGGTAATGAGCAGTTCTTC,CASSDIWGQGNEQFF
TRBV12-3/TRBV12-4,NA,TRBJ1-3,NA,TGTGCCAGCAGTTTAAGGAAGGGGGCCATATATTTT,CASSLRKGAIYF
TRBV5-5,NA,TRBJ2-1,TRBD1,TGTGCCAGCAGCTTGGCCGGGACAGGGGGCCTTGAGCAGTTCTTC,CASSLAGTGGLEQFF
TRBV7-2,few,TRBJ1-2,TRBD1,TGTGCCAGCAGCCCACGACAGGGGTACTATGGCTACACCTTC,CASSPRQGYYGYTF
TRBV9,few,TRBJ1-3,TRBD1,TGTGCCAGCAGCGACCAGGGGGCTGGAAACACCATATATTTT,CASSDQGAGNTIYF
TRBV4-2,NA,TRBJ2-1,NA,TGTGCCAGCAGATACGGGGGTAAAGGTGAGCAGTTCTTC,CASRYGGKGEQFF
TRBV7-8,many,TRBJ1-1,NA,TGTGCCAGCGCCCAGGAGGTCTCGACTGAAGCTTTCTTT,CASAQEVSTEAFF
TRBV5-1,many,TRBJ1-4,NA,TGCGCCAGCAGCTTGGTCTCTGAGTCTAATGAAAAACTGTTTTTT,CASSLVSESNEKLFF
TRBV5-8,few,TRBJ1-2,TRBD1,TGTGCCAGCAGCTCACAGGGGGCCAGCTATGGCTACACCTTC,CASSSQGASYGYTF
TRBV6-1,NA,TRBJ1-6,TRBD1,TGTGCCAGCAGACCCTTCCCGGGACAGCACCCTGGTTCACCCCTCCACTTT,CASRPFPGQHPGSPLHF
TRBV6-2/TRBV6-3,few,TRBJ2-1,TRBD1,TGTGCCAGCAGTCGGCAGGGGGCTAGGACCTACAATGAGCAGTTCTTC,CASSRQGARTYNEQFF
TRBV10-1,NA,TRBJ1-1,TRBD1,TGCGCCAGCAGTGAGCTGACAGGGTCCGGTGAAGCTTTCTTT,CASSELTGSGEAFF
TRBV7-9,few,TRBJ1-5,TRBD1,TGTGCCAGCAGCGCACTAAGAGGGGGCCTTAATCAGCCCCAGCATTTT,CASSALRGGLNQPQHF
TRBV5-1,few,TRBJ1-2,TRBD1,TGCGCCAGCAGCCGCGGGACAGACAACTATGGCTACACCTTC,CASSRGTDNYGYTF
TRBV29-1,few,TRBJ1-2,NA,TGCAGCGTTGAAGGAAGGGGTTTCGACTATGGCTACACCTTC,CSVEGRGFDYGYTF